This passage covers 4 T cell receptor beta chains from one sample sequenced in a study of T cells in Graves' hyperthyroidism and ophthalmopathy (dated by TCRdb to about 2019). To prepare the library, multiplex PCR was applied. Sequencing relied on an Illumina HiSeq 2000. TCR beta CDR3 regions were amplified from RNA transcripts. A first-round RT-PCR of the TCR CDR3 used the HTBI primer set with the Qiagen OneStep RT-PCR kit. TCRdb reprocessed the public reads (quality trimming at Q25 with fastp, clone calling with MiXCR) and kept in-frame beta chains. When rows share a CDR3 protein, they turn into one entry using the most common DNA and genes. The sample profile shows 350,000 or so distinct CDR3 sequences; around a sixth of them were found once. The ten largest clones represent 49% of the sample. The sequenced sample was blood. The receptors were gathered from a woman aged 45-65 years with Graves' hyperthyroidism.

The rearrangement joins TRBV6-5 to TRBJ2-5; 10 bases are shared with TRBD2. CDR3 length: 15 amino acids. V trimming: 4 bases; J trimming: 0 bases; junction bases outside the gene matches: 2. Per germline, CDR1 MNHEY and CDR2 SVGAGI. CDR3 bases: TGTGCCAGCAGTTTGGGACTAGCGAACCAAGAGACCCAGTACTTC. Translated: CASSLGLANQETQYF.

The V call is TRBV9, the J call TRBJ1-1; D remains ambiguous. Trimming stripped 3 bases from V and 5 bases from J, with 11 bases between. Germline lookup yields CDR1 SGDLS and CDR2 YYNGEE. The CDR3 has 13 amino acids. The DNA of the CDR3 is TGTGCCAGCAGCGCCGACGGGGAAACTGAAGCTTTCTTT. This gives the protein CASSADGETEAFF.

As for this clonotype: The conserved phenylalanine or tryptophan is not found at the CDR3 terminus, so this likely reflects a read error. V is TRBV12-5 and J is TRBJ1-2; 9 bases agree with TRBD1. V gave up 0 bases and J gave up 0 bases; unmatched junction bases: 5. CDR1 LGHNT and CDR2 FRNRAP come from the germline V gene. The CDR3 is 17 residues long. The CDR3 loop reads CASGLVRGDRANYGYTL. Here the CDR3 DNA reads TGTGCTAGTGGTTTGGTACGCGGGGACAGGGCTAACTATGGCTACACCCTC.

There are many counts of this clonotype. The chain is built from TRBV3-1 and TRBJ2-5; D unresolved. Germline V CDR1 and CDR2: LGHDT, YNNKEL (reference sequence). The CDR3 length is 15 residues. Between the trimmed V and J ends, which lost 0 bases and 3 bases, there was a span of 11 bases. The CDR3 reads CASSQEGSIKETQYF. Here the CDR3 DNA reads TGTGCCAGCAGCCAAGAAGGTTCCATAAAAGAGACCCAGTACTTC.